Each of the 21 T cell receptor beta chains below was sequenced from the same sample in a study of tumor-infiltrating lymphocytes in primary liver carcinoma. A constant-region primer primed TCR beta cDNA synthesis from 450 to 550 ng of total RNA. Three nested multiplex PCR rounds, a slightly modified ARM-PCR method, built the TCR beta libraries. Primers for the first two PCR rounds were TRBV1-TRBV30 forward primers and a C-beta reverse primer (about 9 cycles per round). MiXCR, applied by TCRdb to the multiplex PCR reads, yields one record per CDR3 protein. Of about 48,000 distinct CDR3 sequences listed, about 80% are singletons. Co-extracted RNA and DNA came from around 18-30 mg of unsorted bulk tissue. Input material: liver tumor tissue from sampling region 3. This sample's subset: tumor region T3, left-lateral pole. These receptors originate from a man in his forties with primary liver carcinoma and hepatitis B virus infection.

This chain links TRBV28 with TRBJ1-1; D ambiguous. The germline V gene has CDR1 MDHEN and CDR2 SYDVKM. CDR3 length: 15 amino acids. With 4 bases removed from V and 4 bases from J, the gap between germline ends came to 16 bases. CDR3 in DNA: TGTGCCAGCAGTTACCGTGGCAGTAGTGGCACTGAAGCTTTCTTT. Translating gives CASSYRGSSGTEAFF.

A single count supports this clonotype. The junction departs from the called germline gene at one end, perhaps through a read error. V is TRBV12-3 or TRBV12-4 and J is TRBJ2-2; TRBD1 matches at 9 bases. There are 16 residues in the CDR3. The chain's CDR3 is CVSSSGQGTSTGDLFF. The CDR3 coding sequence is TGTGTCAGCAGCTCAGGACAGGGGACGAGCACCGGGGATCTGTTTTTT.

This clonotype was detected many times. The chain recombines TRBV28 with TRBJ2-7; D might be TRBD2 (6 bases). Germline V CDR1 and CDR2: MDHEN, SYDVKM. The CDR3 sequence is 14 residues long. V gave up 3 bases and J gave up 3 bases, with 12 bases separating them. The CDR3 region has the DNA TGTGCCAGCAGTTTTCAACCCGGGAGCTACGAGCAGTACTTC. Its protein is CASSFQPGSYEQYF.

The chain combines TRBV10-2 with TRBJ2-7; 9 bases line up with TRBD2. V was clipped by 9 bases and J by 5 bases; unmatched bases: 17. CDR1 and CDR2 from the germline V gene are WSHSY and SAAADI. The CDR3 contains 16 residues. CDR3 residues: CASSQVGLAGTHEQYF. DNA for the CDR3: TGCGCCAGTAGCCAAGTGGGGCTAGCGGGGACCCACGAGCAGTACTTC.

As concerns this clonotype: The CDR3 end shows no conserved phenylalanine or tryptophan, and so a read error is likely. This rearrangement joins TRBV14 to TRBJ2-7, with 11 positions matching TRBD2. The V gene end was trimmed by 7 bases and the J gene end by 3 bases; junction bases not matched to a gene: 8. The germline gives CDR1 SGHDN, CDR2 FVKESK. This CDR3 spans 15 amino acids. The CDR3 coding sequence is TGTGCCAGCACTCCGCATAGCGGGAGGGGCTACGAGCAGTACTCC. Its translation: CASTPHSGRGYEQYS.

The CDR3 DNA is TGTGCCAGCAGATTAGGAGCAGGCCAAGAGACCCAGTACTTC. This translates into CASRLGAGQETQYF. V is TRBV5-5 and J is TRBJ2-5, with D unclear. Germline CDR1 is SGHKS and CDR2 is YYEKEE (reference sequence). The germline V and J ends were trimmed by 5 bases and 1 base, with 12 bases remaining between them. The CDR3 extends over 14 amino acids.

The table lists this clonotype with a count of one. One end of the junction fails to match germline, which may point to a read error. The V gene is TRBV29-1, the J gene TRBJ2-7; 8 bases agree with TRBD1. Germline CDR1 is SQVTM and CDR2 is ANQGSEA. This CDR3 region has 12 residues. This chain's CDR3 is CSIGQGAYEQYF. CDR3 DNA: TGTAGCATTGGGCAGGGGGCCTACGAGCAATACTTC.

Remarks on this clonotype: Mismatch with germline at one junction end may stem from a read error. The chain has TRBV11-2 and TRBJ2-1; D is uncertain. The CDR3 is 16 amino acids. Germline CDR1 reads SGHAT; CDR2 reads FQNNGV. The CDR3 bases are TGTGCCAACAGCTTGGGTATCGGAGTAGCCATGGGTGAGCAGTTCTTC. This translates into CANSLGIGVAMGEQFF.

This clonotype appeared many times. The chain couples TRBV28 to TRBJ2-1; the D gene is possibly TRBD1 (6 bases). Germline CDR1 is MDHEN and CDR2 is SYDVKM. This CDR3 has 13 amino acids. V gave up 6 bases and J gave up 9 bases, with 15 bases separating them. The CDR3 sequence: CASSYGTLPEQFF. The CDR3 coding sequence is TGTGCCAGCAGCTACGGGACATTACCTGAGCAGTTCTTC. The full variable domain, its missing parts supplied by reference TRBV28 and TRBJ2-1, is DVKVTQSSRYLVKRTGEKVFLECVQDMDHENMFWYRQDPGLGLRLIYFSYDVKMKEKGDIPEGYSVSREKKERFSLILESASTNQTSMYLCASSYGTLPEQFFGPGTRLTVL.

V is TRBV6-5 and J is TRBJ2-2; possible D gene TRBD1, 6 bases. Looked up from germline, CDR1 is MNHEY and CDR2 is SVGAGI. The CDR3 runs to 15 residues. CDR3 in amino acids: CVSKQGTTNTGELFF. CDR3 in DNA: TGTGTCAGTAAACAGGGTACTACGAACACCGGGGAGCTGTTTTTT.

The chain is built from TRBV11-2 and TRBJ2-3; the D call may be TRBD1 or TRBD2 (5 bases each). Germline CDR1 SGHAT, CDR2 FQNNGV. The CDR3 contains 16 residues. Trimming left V 10 bases short and J 0 bases short, with 20 bases between. The CDR3 here is CANTPFGTRSTDTQYF. The CDR3 region has the DNA TGTGCCAACACCCCATTCGGGACGAGGAGCACAGATACGCAGTATTTT.

This clonotype appeared many times. This chain uses TRBV5-6 with TRBJ1-1, with 10 bases that match TRBD1. V shed 0 bases, J shed 4 bases, and the junction held 12 bases outside the gene matches. The CDR3 runs to 18 residues. Per germline, CDR1 SGHDT and CDR2 YYEEEE. As DNA, the CDR3 is TGTGCCAGCAGCTTGGAAGTTAGTGACAGGGGGCGAAGCACTGAAGCTTTCTTT. It specifies CASSLEVSDRGRSTEAFF.

Concerning this clonotype: Germline and junction disagree at one end, which may indicate a read error. The V call is TRBV12-3 or TRBV12-4, the J call TRBJ1-1; D gene ambiguous. This CDR3 region has 13 residues. The CDR3 protein is CASSLSDLTGAFF. DNA for the CDR3: TGTGCCAGCAGTTTGTCGGATCTCACTGGAGCTTTCTTT.

On this clonotype: The junction and the germline gene differ at one end; a read error may be behind it. This chain joins TRBV28 and TRBJ2-3, with 9 bases matching TRBD1. The CDR3 is 16 residues long. CDR1 is MDHEN, CDR2 SYDVKM, per germline. For the CDR3, the DNA is TGTACCAGCAGCGGGGCTGGGGACAGGGGCACAGATACGCAGTATTTT. Amino acids: CTSSGAGDRGTDTQYF.

In its sample, this clonotype was seen many times. The J gene is TRBJ2-1, the V gene TRBV5-1; D tentatively fits TRBD1 or TRBD2 (5 bases each). V was clipped by 0 bases and J by 9 bases, with 13 bases between them. The CDR3 is 14 amino acids. Germline CDR1 SGHRS, CDR2 YFSETQ. The CDR3 coding sequence is TGCGCCAGCAGCTTGGCCGCAGGGAGTAGTGAGCAGTTCTTC. Encoded protein: CASSLAAGSSEQFF.

This clonotype showed up many times. This chain connects TRBV5-8 to TRBJ1-5; possible D gene TRBD1, 5 bases. CDR1 is SGHTS and CDR2 is YDEGEE in the germline V gene. V was shortened by 0 bases and J by 5 bases, with 12 bases between the two germline ends. The CDR3 is 15 residues long. CDR3 in amino acids: CASSLEGTGHQPQHF. The CDR3, as DNA: TGTGCCAGCAGCTTGGAAGGGACGGGTCATCAGCCCCAGCATTTT. Full variable domain (outside the CDR3, taken from reference TRBV5-8 and TRBJ1-5): EAGVTQSPTHLIKTRGQQATLRCSPISGHTSVYWYQQALGLGLQFLLWYDEGEERNRGNFPPRFSGRQFPNYSSELNVNALELEDSALYLCASSLEGTGHQPQHFGDGTRLSIL.

This clonotype was picked up one time. At one of its ends the junction is not consistent with the germline gene, which may arise from a read error. The DNA of the CDR3 is TGTGCCAGCACTTTAGGACAGGGGGACTGTGACTACACCTTC. It specifies CASTLGQGDCDYTF. This rearrangement joins TRBV12-3 or TRBV12-4 to TRBJ1-2; TRBD1 matches 10 bases. The CDR3 consists of 14 residues.

This clonotype was picked up many times. V and J are TRBV6-5 and TRBJ1-2; 7 bases align to TRBD1. The ends lost 7 bases at V and 2 bases at J; junction bases unmatched: 7. Per germline, CDR1 MNHEY and CDR2 SVGAGI. The CDR3 extends over 14 amino acids. CDR3 region: CASKRDRDNYGYTF. CDR3 bases: TGTGCCAGCAAGAGAGACAGGGACAACTATGGCTACACCTTC.

Remarks on this clonotype: At one boundary the junction diverges from the germline segment, which might be a read error. This chain connects TRBV6-5 to TRBJ2-7, with D possibly being TRBD1 (6 bases). The CDR3 consists of 14 residues. The germline V gene encodes CDR1 MNHEY and CDR2 SVGAGI. CDR3 amino acids: CAISHSMQGYEQYF. The CDR3 nucleotides are TGTGCCATCAGTCACTCTATGCAGGGGTACGAGCAGTACTTC.

The chain links TRBV6-5 to TRBJ2-7; D perhaps matches TRBD2 (6 bases). V lost 5 bases and J lost 5, with 16 bases in between. CDR3 length: 14 amino acids. Looked up from germline, CDR1 is MNHEY and CDR2 is SVGAGI. This CDR3 reads CASSPGIGRNEQYF. The CDR3 nucleotides are TGTGCCAGCAGTCCTGGGATAGGGAGGAACGAGCAGTACTTC.

Points on this clonotype: At one of its ends the junction is not consistent with the germline gene, which may arise from a read error. The V call is TRBV13, the J call TRBJ2-7, with 12 bases matching TRBD2. This CDR3 comprises 18 residues. Germline V lookup: CDR1 PRHDT, CDR2 FYEKMQ (reference sequence). The CDR3 reads CASSTPGLAGLNSYEQYF. In nucleotides, the CDR3 is TGTGCCAGCAGCACCCCGGGACTAGCGGGCCTTAACTCCTACGAGCAATACTTC.